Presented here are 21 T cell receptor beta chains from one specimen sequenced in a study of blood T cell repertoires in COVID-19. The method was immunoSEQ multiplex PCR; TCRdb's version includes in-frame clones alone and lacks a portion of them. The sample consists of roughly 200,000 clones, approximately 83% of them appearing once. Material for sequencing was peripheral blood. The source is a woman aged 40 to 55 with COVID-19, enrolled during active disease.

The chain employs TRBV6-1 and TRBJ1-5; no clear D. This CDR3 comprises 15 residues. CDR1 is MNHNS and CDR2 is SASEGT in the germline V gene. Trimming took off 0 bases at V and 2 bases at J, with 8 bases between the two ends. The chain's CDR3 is CASSEASGGNQPQHF. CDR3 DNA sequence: TGTGCCAGCAGTGAAGCGAGCGGGGGCAATCAGCCCCAGCATTTT.

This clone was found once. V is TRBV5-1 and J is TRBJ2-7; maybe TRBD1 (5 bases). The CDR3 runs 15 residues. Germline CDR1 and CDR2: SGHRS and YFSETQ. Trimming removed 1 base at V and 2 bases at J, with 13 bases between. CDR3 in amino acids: CASSLSGYATYEQYF. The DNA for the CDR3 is TGCGCCAGCAGCTTGTCAGGGTATGCGACCTACGAGCAGTACTTC.

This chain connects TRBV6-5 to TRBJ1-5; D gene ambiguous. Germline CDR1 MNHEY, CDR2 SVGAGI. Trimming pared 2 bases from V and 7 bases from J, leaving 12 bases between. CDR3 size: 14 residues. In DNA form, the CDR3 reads TGTGCCAGCAGTTACGGGTCAGGACTCCAGCCCCAGCATTTT. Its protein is CASSYGSGLQPQHF.

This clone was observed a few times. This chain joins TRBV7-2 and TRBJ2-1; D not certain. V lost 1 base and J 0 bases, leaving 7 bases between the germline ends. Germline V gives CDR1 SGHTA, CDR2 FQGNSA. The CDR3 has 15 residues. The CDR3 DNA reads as TGTGCCAGCAGCTTAGGGCGGAACTCCTACAATGAGCAGTTCTTC. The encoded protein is CASSLGRNSYNEQFF. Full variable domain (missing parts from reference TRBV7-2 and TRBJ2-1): GAGVSQSPSNKVTEKGKDVELRCDPISGHTALYWYRQSLGQGLEFLIYFQGNSAPDKSGLPSDRFSAERTGGSVSTLTIQRTQQEDSAVYLCASSLGRNSYNEQFFGPGTRLTVL.

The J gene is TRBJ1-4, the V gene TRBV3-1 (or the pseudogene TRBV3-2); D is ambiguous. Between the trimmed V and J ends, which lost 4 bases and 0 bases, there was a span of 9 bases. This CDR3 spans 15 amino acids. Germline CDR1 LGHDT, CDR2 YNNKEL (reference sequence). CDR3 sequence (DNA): TGTGCCAGCAGCCGCCTACAGTCAACTAATGAAAAACTGTTTTTT. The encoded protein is CASSRLQSTNEKLFF.

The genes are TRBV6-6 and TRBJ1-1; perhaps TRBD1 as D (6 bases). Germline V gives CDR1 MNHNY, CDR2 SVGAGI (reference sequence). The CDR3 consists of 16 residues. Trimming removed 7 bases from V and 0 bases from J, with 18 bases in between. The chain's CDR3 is CASTLGGGLLNTEAFF. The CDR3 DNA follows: TGTGCCAGCACCCTAGGGGGGGGGCTTCTGAACACTGAAGCTTTCTTT.

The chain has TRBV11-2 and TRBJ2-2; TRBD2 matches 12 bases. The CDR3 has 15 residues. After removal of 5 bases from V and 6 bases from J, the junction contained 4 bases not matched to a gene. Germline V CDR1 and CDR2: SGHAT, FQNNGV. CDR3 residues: CASSGLAGMAGELFF. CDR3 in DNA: TGTGCCAGCAGCGGACTAGCGGGGATGGCCGGGGAGCTGTTTTTT. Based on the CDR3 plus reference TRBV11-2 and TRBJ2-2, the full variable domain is EAGVAQSPRYKIIEKRQSVAFWCNPISGHATLYWYQQILGQGPKLLIQFQNNGVVDDSQLPKDRFSAERLKGVDSTLKIQPAKLEDSAVYLCASSGLAGMAGELFFGEGSRLTVL.

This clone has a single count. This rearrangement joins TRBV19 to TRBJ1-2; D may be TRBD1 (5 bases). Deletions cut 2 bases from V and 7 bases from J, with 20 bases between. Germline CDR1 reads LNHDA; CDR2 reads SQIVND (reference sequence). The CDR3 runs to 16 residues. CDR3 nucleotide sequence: TGTGCCAGTAGTATATGGACCGTTACGCAGGGTGCTGGCTACACCTTC. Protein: CASSIWTVTQGAGYTF.

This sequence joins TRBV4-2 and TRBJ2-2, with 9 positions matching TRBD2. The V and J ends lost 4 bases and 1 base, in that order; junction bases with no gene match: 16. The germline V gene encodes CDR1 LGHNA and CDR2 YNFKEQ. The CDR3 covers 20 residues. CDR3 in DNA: TGTGCCAGCAGCCGACAGTCCCTAGCGGGGAACATAAGGAACACCGGGGAGCTGTTTTTT. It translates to CASSRQSLAGNIRNTGELFF.

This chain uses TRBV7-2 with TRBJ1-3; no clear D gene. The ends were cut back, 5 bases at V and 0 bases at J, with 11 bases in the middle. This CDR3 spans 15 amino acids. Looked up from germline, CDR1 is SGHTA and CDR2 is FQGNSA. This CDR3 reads CASSPPRLSGNTIYF. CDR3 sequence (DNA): TGTGCCAGCAGCCCCCCCCGACTCTCTGGAAACACCATATATTTT.

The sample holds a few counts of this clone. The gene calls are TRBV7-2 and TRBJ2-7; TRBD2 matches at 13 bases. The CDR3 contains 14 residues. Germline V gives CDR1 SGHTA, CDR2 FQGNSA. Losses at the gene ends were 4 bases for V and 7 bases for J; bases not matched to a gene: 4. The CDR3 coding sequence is TGTGCCAGCAGCTCGACTAGCGGGAGGTATGAGCAGTACTTC. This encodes CASSSTSGRYEQYF.

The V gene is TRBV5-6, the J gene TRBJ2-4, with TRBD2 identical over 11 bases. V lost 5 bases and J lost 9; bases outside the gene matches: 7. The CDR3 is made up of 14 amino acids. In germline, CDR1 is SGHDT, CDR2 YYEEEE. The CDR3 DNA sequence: TGTGCCAGCAGGGATAGCGGGGGGGCCAGCATTCAGTACTTC. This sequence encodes CASRDSGGASIQYF.

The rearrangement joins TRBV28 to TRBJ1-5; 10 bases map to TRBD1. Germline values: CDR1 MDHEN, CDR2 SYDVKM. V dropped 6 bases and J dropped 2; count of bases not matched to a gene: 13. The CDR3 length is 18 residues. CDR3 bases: TGTGCCAGCAGACCTCCATTGACAGGGGGCCGGGGCAATCAGCCCCAGCATTTT. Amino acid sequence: CASRPPLTGGRGNQPQHF.

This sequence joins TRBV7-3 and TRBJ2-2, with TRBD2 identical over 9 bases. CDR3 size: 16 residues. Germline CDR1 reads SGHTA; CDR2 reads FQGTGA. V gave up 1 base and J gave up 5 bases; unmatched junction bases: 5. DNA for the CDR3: TGTGCCAGCAGCTTAAGGCGGGAGGGATTGACCGGGGAGCTGTTTTTT. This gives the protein CASSLRREGLTGELFF.

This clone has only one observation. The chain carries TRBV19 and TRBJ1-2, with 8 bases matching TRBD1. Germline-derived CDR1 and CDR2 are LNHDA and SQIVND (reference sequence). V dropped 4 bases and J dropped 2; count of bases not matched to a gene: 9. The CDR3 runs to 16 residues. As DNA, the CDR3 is TGTGCCAGTAGTAGGGGGACAGGAAACATAAACTATGGCTACACCTTC. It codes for CASSRGTGNINYGYTF.

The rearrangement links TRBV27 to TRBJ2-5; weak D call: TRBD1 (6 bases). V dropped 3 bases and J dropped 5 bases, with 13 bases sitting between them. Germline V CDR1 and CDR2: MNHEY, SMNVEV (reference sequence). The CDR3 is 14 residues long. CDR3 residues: CASSFTGSGETQYF. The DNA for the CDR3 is TGTGCCAGCAGTTTTACAGGGTCGGGGGAGACCCAGTACTTC.

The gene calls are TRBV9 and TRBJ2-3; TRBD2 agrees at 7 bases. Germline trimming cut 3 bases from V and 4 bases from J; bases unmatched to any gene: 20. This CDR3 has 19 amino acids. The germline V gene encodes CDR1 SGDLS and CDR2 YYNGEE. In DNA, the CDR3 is TGTGCCAGCAGCGCCCACCTCGCGGGGCCAGCGGGATCCCCAGATACGCAGTATTTT. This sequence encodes CASSAHLAGPAGSPDTQYF.

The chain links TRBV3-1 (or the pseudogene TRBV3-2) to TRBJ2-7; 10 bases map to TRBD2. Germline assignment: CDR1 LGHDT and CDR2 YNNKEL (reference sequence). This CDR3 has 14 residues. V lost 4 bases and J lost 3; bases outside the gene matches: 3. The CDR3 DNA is TGTGCCAGCAGCCTCGGACTAGCGGTCTACGAGCAGTACTTC. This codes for CASSLGLAVYEQYF.

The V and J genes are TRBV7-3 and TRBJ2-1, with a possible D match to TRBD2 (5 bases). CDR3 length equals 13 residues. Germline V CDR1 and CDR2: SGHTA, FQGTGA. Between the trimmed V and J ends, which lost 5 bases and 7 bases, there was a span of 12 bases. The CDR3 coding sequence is TGTGCCAGCAGCCGGAGGACGGATAATGAGCAGTTCTTC. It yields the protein CASSRRTDNEQFF. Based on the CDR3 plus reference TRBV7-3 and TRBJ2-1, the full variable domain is GAGVSQTPSNKVTEKGKYVELRCDPISGHTALYWYRQSLGQGPEFLIYFQGTGAADDSGLPNDRFFAVRPEGSVSTLKIQRTERGDSAVYLCASSRRTDNEQFFGPGTRLTVL.

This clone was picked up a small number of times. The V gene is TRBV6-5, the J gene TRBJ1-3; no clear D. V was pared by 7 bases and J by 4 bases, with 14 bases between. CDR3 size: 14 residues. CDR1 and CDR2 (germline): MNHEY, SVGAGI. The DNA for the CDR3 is TGTGCCAGCATTCTCCGGGGTCGGGGAAACACCATATATTTT. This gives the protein CASILRGRGNTIYF.

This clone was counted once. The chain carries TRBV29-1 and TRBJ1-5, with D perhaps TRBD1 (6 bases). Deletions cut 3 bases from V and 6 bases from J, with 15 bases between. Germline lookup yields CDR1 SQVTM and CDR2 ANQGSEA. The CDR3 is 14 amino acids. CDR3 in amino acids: CSVEVAGASQPQHF. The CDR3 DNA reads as TGCAGCGTTGAGGTTGCAGGGGCTAGTCAGCCCCAGCATTTT.